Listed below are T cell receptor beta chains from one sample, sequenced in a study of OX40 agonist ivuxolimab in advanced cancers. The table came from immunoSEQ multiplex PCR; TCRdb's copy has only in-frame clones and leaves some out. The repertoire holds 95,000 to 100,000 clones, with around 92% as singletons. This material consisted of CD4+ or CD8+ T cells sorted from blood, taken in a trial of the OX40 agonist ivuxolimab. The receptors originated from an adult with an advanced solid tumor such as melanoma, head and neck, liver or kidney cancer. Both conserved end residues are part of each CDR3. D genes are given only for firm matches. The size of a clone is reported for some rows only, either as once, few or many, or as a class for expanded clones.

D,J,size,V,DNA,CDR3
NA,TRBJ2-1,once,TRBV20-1,TGCAGTGCTAGAAGCGAGCAGTTCTTC,CSARSEQFF
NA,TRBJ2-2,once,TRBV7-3,TGTGCCAGCAGCTTATATCCCCCCGGGGTTGGATCCGGGGAGCTGTTTTTT,CASSLYPPGVGSGELFF
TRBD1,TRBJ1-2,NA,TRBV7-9,TGTGCCAGCAGCCCCTACGCCGGGACAGACTATGGCTACACCTTC,CASSPYAGTDYGYTF
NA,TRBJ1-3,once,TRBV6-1,TGTGCCAGCAGTGAAGCGCTGGGCCCGACCATATATTTT,CASSEALGPTIYF
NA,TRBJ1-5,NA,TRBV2,TGTGCCAGCAGTGATGGTTCGGGACTGGATCAGCCCCAGCATTTT,CASSDGSGLDQPQHF
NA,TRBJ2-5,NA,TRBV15,TGTGCCACCATTGAAGAGACCCAGTACTTC,CATIEETQYF
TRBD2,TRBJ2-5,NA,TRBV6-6,TGTGCCAGCAGTCTTCGGACTAGCGGGAGTGTAGAGACCCAGTACTTC,CASSLRTSGSVETQYF
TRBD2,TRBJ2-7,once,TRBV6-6,TGTGCCAGCATCCTCTCGGGGGGGTATAGCGAGCAGTACTTC,CASILSGGYSEQYF
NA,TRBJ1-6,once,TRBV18,TGTGCCAGCTCACCAACACGGCAGCCAGATAATTCACCCCTCCACTTT,CASSPTRQPDNSPLHF
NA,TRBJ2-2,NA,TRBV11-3,TGTGCCAGCAGCTTAAGGACAGATTACACCGGGGAGCTGTTTTTT,CASSLRTDYTGELFF
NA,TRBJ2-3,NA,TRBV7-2,TGTGCCAGCAAGGCTGGAATTTACGATACGCAGTATTTT,CASKAGIYDTQYF
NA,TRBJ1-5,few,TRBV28,TGTGCCAGCAGAATCTTCCCAGGGGAACAGCCCCAGCATTTT,CASRIFPGEQPQHF